The 5 T cell receptor beta chains given below trace back to one sample, sequenced in a study of Ad26.COV2.S vaccination and SARS-CoV-2 variants. TCRdb keeps only in-frame clones here, not all; method: immunoSEQ multiplex PCR. The sample shows fewer than 400,000 clones, roughly 90% of them seen only once. Treatment here: 15 to 20 received Ad26.COV2.S at low or high dose, single or two shots; roughly five received placebo; per-sample allocation not given. Material that was analyzed had been drawn on day 63 after the first vaccine or placebo injection. The sample was peripheral blood, taken in a trial of Ad26.COV2.S vaccine versus placebo. These receptors all stem from a person between 18 and 59 years old who received the Ad26.COV2.S COVID-19 vaccine or a placebo.

A word on this clone: At one end the junction does not follow the germline gene, possibly because of a read error. The rearrangement joins TRBV3-1 (or the pseudogene TRBV3-2) to TRBJ2-1; tentative D call: TRBD2 (5 bases). This CDR3 is 11 amino acids long. Germline CDR1 and CDR2: LGHDT and YNNKEL (reference sequence). The CDR3 coding sequence is TGTGCCAGCAGCCTAGAGGGTAGTAAGCTCTTC. This translates into CASSLEGSKLF.

J is TRBJ2-7 and V is TRBV5-4; D perhaps matches TRBD1 (6 bases). This CDR3 comprises 11 residues. Deletions cut 4 bases from V and 8 bases from J, with 10 bases between. Germline CDR1 reads SGHNT; CDR2 reads YYREEE (reference sequence). For the CDR3, the DNA is TGTGCCAGCAGCAGCCAGGGGAAGCAGTACTTC. Translating it yields CASSSQGKQYF.

The J gene is TRBJ2-2, the V gene TRBV7-6; D remains ambiguous. The length of the CDR3 is 15 residues. The V end was cut by 7 bases, the J end by 0 bases, with 12 bases between. Germline assignment: CDR1 SGHVS and CDR2 FNYEAQ. The CDR3 loop is CASKSLTSNTGELFF. CDR3 DNA: TGTGCCAGCAAATCATTAACCTCGAACACCGGGGAGCTGTTTTTT.

V and J are TRBV18 and TRBJ2-5; D perhaps matches TRBD2 (6 bases). Trimming pared 3 bases from V and 5 bases from J, leaving 13 bases between. The CDR3 runs 14 residues. Looked up from germline, CDR1 is KGHSH and CDR2 is LQKENI. CDR3 DNA sequence: TGTGCCAGCTCACCCACTAGCTCCCGGGAGACCCAGTACTTC. Translation: CASSPTSSRETQYF.

The chain couples TRBV6-5 to TRBJ2-3; 10 nucleotides match TRBD1. Germline CDR1 reads MNHEY; CDR2 reads SVGAGI. V was pared by 11 bases and J by 6 bases, with 8 bases of the junction left unmatched. The CDR3 loop spans 13 amino acids. The CDR3 region has the DNA TGTGCCTTCGCGGGACAGGGGACGGATACGCAGTATTTT. This translates into CAFAGQGTDTQYF.